Listed below are T cell receptor beta chains from one sample, sequenced in a study of cytomegalovirus exposure and HLA in healthy donors. Sequencing was performed with immunoSEQ multiplex PCR; in TCRdb, only in-frame clones are kept and a portion is missing. The sample includes about 190,000 clones, about 69% seen only once; the top ten take approximately 4.8%. The sequenced sample consisted of PBMCs. All receptors come from a man aged 25-40 years in good health and CMV-seropositive. Each CDR3 is given with its conserved first and last residue. A D gene is named only where the DNA matches it firmly. Clone size is given for some rows only: seen once, a few or many times, or a class if the clone is expanded.

v_call: TRBV7-9; clone_size: .; j_call: TRBJ2-1; d_call: .; cdr3_aa: CASSLTRLRTTRDEQFF; cdr3_nt: TGTGCCAGCAGCTTAACGAGACTGCGGACGACTAGGGATGAGCAGTTCTTC
v_call: TRBV11-2; clone_size: .; j_call: TRBJ2-1; d_call: TRBD2; cdr3_aa: CASSLAGDVDEQFF; cdr3_nt: TGTGCCAGCAGCCTAGCGGGAGACGTCGATGAGCAGTTCTTC
v_call: TRBV28; clone_size: .; j_call: TRBJ2-1; d_call: TRBD1; cdr3_aa: CASSSTGAHYNEQFF; cdr3_nt: TGTGCCAGCAGCTCCACAGGGGCCCACTACAATGAGCAGTTCTTC
v_call: TRBV28; clone_size: .; j_call: TRBJ1-5; d_call: .; cdr3_aa: CASEDSNNQPQHF; cdr3_nt: TGTGCCAGCGAGGACAGCAACAATCAGCCCCAGCATTTT
v_call: TRBV10-3; clone_size: .; j_call: TRBJ2-7; d_call: TRBD2; cdr3_aa: CAIKAASGSGSDYEQYF; cdr3_nt: TGTGCCATCAAGGCGGCTAGCGGGAGTGGTTCCGATTACGAGCAGTACTTC
v_call: TRBV7-3; clone_size: few; j_call: TRBJ2-1; d_call: TRBD2; cdr3_aa: CASSPVASSGSYNEQFF; cdr3_nt: TGTGCCAGCAGCCCCGTCGCGTCTAGCGGGAGCTACAATGAGCAGTTCTTC
v_call: TRBV2; clone_size: .; j_call: TRBJ2-1; d_call: TRBD1; cdr3_aa: CASLGRQGAVLLYNEQFF; cdr3_nt: TGTGCCAGCCTCGGGAGACAGGGGGCCGTACTCCTATACAATGAGCAGTTCTTC
v_call: TRBV7-6; clone_size: .; j_call: TRBJ2-7; d_call: .; cdr3_aa: CASSSDGGYEQYF; cdr3_nt: TGTGCCAGCAGCTCTGACGGGGGCTACGAGCAGTACTTC
v_call: TRBV7-2; clone_size: .; j_call: TRBJ1-4; d_call: .; cdr3_aa: CASSPGGATNEKLFF; cdr3_nt: TGTGCCAGCAGTCCAGGCGGGGCCACTAATGAAAAACTGTTTTTT
v_call: TRBV5-8; clone_size: few; j_call: TRBJ2-3; d_call: .; cdr3_aa: CASSPGTPGDTQYF; cdr3_nt: TGTGCCAGCAGCCCCGGAACTCCCGGGGATACGCAGTATTTT
v_call: TRBV19; clone_size: .; j_call: TRBJ2-5; d_call: TRBD2; cdr3_aa: CASSGSGTSKETQYF; cdr3_nt: TGTGCCAGTAGTGGCTCCGGGACTAGCAAAGAGACCCAGTACTTC
v_call: TRBV14; clone_size: .; j_call: TRBJ1-5; d_call: .; cdr3_aa: CASSQDGRFQPQHF; cdr3_nt: TGTGCCAGCAGCCAAGATGGCCGATTTCAGCCCCAGCATTTT
v_call: TRBV9; clone_size: .; j_call: TRBJ1-1; d_call: .; cdr3_aa: CASSGPGLLNTEAFF; cdr3_nt: TGTGCCAGCAGCGGACCGGGACTACTGAACACTGAAGCTTTCTTT
v_call: TRBV2; clone_size: few; j_call: TRBJ2-3; d_call: .; cdr3_aa: CASSDPGFTDTQYF; cdr3_nt: TGTGCCAGCAGTGATCCGGGTTTCACAGATACGCAGTATTTT
v_call: TRBV7-7; clone_size: .; j_call: TRBJ2-5; d_call: TRBD2; cdr3_aa: CASSLGGAGGQETQYF; cdr3_nt: TGTGCTAGCAGCTTAGGAGGCGCGGGGGGACAAGAGACCCAGTACTTC
v_call: TRBV6-5; clone_size: .; j_call: TRBJ2-2; d_call: TRBD2; cdr3_aa: CASTRGVDTGELFF; cdr3_nt: TGTGCCAGCACCCGGGGGGTCGACACCGGGGAGCTGTTTTTT
v_call: TRBV15; clone_size: .; j_call: TRBJ2-7; d_call: .; cdr3_aa: CATSRGRVHEQYF; cdr3_nt: TGTGCCACCAGCAGAGGCCGGGTCCACGAGCAGTACTTC
v_call: TRBV7-9; clone_size: .; j_call: TRBJ1-1; d_call: .; cdr3_aa: CASSVGGGGNTEAFF; cdr3_nt: TGTGCCAGCAGCGTAGGGGGGGGAGGGAACACTGAAGCTTTCTTT
v_call: TRBV6-1; clone_size: .; j_call: TRBJ2-2; d_call: .; cdr3_aa: CASSESAGYTGELFF; cdr3_nt: TGTGCCAGCAGTGAAAGTGCAGGGTACACCGGGGAGCTGTTTTTT
v_call: TRBV7-7; clone_size: once; j_call: TRBJ1-2; d_call: TRBD1; cdr3_aa: CASSSRVEFRDRVGYTF; cdr3_nt: TGTGCTAGCAGCTCGCGAGTGGAGTTCCGGGACAGGGTTGGCTACACCTTC
v_call: TRBV7-2; clone_size: .; j_call: TRBJ2-5; d_call: .; cdr3_aa: CASSLIEGETQYF; cdr3_nt: TGTGCCAGCAGCTTAATAGAGGGAGAGACCCAGTACTTC
v_call: TRBV15; clone_size: .; j_call: TRBJ2-2; d_call: .; cdr3_aa: CATNSPRAGELFF; cdr3_nt: TGTGCCACCAATTCCCCGAGGGCCGGGGAGCTGTTTTTT
v_call: TRBV5-5; clone_size: .; j_call: TRBJ1-6; d_call: .; cdr3_aa: CASSPDRPSNSPLHF; cdr3_nt: TGTGCCAGCAGCCCTGACAGGCCGTCTAATTCACCCCTCCACTTT
v_call: TRBV5-1; clone_size: .; j_call: TRBJ2-3; d_call: TRBD1; cdr3_aa: CASSQDRVVSTDTQYF; cdr3_nt: TGCGCCAGCAGCCAAGACAGGGTAGTTTCCACAGATACGCAGTATTTT
v_call: TRBV19; clone_size: once; j_call: TRBJ2-7; d_call: .; cdr3_aa: CASSMMGSPYEQYF; cdr3_nt: TGTGCCAGTAGTATGATGGGCTCCCCCTACGAGCAGTACTTC
v_call: TRBV7-9; clone_size: few; j_call: TRBJ2-1; d_call: TRBD1; cdr3_aa: CASSLRDSSYNEQFF; cdr3_nt: TGTGCCAGCAGCTTAAGGGACAGCTCCTACAATGAGCAGTTCTTC
v_call: TRBV11-2; clone_size: .; j_call: TRBJ1-5; d_call: TRBD1; cdr3_aa: CASSSTGDGNQPQHF; cdr3_nt: TGTGCCAGCAGCTCCACAGGGGATGGCAATCAGCCCCAGCATTTT
v_call: TRBV30; clone_size: once; j_call: TRBJ1-6; d_call: .; cdr3_aa: CAWCKSSYNSPLHF; cdr3_nt: TGTGCCTGGTGCAAGAGCTCCTATAATTCACCCCTCCACTTT
v_call: TRBV30; clone_size: once; j_call: TRBJ1-5; d_call: TRBD1; cdr3_aa: CAWRKEGAQDQPQHF; cdr3_nt: TGTGCCTGGAGAAAAGAGGGGGCTCAAGATCAGCCCCAGCATTTT
v_call: TRBV28; clone_size: .; j_call: TRBJ2-7; d_call: .; cdr3_aa: CASSAETRPGEQYF; cdr3_nt: TGTGCCAGCAGTGCGGAAACCCGTCCTGGCGAGCAGTACTTC
v_call: TRBV27; clone_size: .; j_call: TRBJ1-5; d_call: TRBD1; cdr3_aa: CASSARDRNQPQHF; cdr3_nt: TGTGCCAGCAGTGCCCGGGACAGAAATCAGCCCCAGCATTTT
v_call: TRBV29-1; clone_size: .; j_call: TRBJ2-7; d_call: .; cdr3_aa: CSVVEGYEQYF; cdr3_nt: TGCAGCGTTGTGGAGGGGTACGAGCAGTACTTC
v_call: TRBV6-5; clone_size: .; j_call: TRBJ1-5; d_call: .; cdr3_aa: CASSPNRGPQHF; cdr3_nt: TGTGCCAGCAGTCCCAATAGGGGGCCCCAGCATTTT
v_call: TRBV11-2; clone_size: few; j_call: TRBJ2-7; d_call: TRBD1; cdr3_aa: CASSWRTGGSYEQYF; cdr3_nt: TGTGCCAGCAGCTGGAGGACAGGGGGCTCCTACGAGCAGTACTTC
v_call: TRBV9; clone_size: .; j_call: TRBJ2-1; d_call: TRBD2; cdr3_aa: CASSVLPPGQRGYNEQFF; cdr3_nt: TGTGCCAGCAGCGTACTACCTCCGGGGCAGCGGGGCTACAATGAGCAGTTCTTC
v_call: TRBV4-1; clone_size: .; j_call: TRBJ2-2; d_call: TRBD1; cdr3_aa: CASSDPGQGSTGELFF; cdr3_nt: TGCGCCAGCAGCGACCCGGGACAGGGGTCCACCGGGGAGCTGTTTTTT
v_call: TRBV7-8; clone_size: few; j_call: TRBJ2-5; d_call: .; cdr3_aa: CASSLRGAMELETQYF; cdr3_nt: TGTGCCAGCAGCTTAAGGGGCGCTATGGAACTGGAGACCCAGTACTTC
v_call: TRBV7-8; clone_size: few; j_call: TRBJ1-1; d_call: .; cdr3_aa: CASTLRPGRDTEAFF; cdr3_nt: TGTGCCAGCACCCTACGGCCGGGAAGGGACACTGAAGCTTTCTTT
v_call: TRBV9; clone_size: .; j_call: TRBJ1-3; d_call: .; cdr3_aa: CASSVLQHSGNTIYF; cdr3_nt: TGTGCCAGCAGCGTACTACAGCACTCTGGAAACACCATATATTTT
v_call: TRBV4-3; clone_size: .; j_call: TRBJ1-1; d_call: .; cdr3_aa: CASSHAYGPSEAFF; cdr3_nt: TGCGCCAGCAGCCACGCGTATGGCCCTAGTGAAGCTTTCTTT
v_call: TRBV7-2; clone_size: .; j_call: TRBJ1-1; d_call: .; cdr3_aa: CASSLGGPGAEAFF; cdr3_nt: TGTGCCAGCAGCTTAGGGGGACCAGGGGCTGAAGCTTTCTTT
v_call: TRBV7-2; clone_size: .; j_call: TRBJ1-6; d_call: .; cdr3_aa: CASSSSVGVEDSPLHF; cdr3_nt: TGTGCCAGCAGCTCCTCGGTCGGGGTGGAGGATTCACCCCTCCACTTT
v_call: TRBV30; clone_size: .; j_call: TRBJ2-2; d_call: TRBD2; cdr3_aa: CAWSGGLGGSGLFF; cdr3_nt: TGTGCCTGGAGTGGGGGACTAGGGGGATCTGGGCTGTTTTTT
v_call: TRBV19; clone_size: .; j_call: TRBJ1-2; d_call: TRBD1; cdr3_aa: CASATTGGAHGYTF; cdr3_nt: TGTGCCAGTGCGACGACAGGGGGCGCTCATGGCTACACCTTC
v_call: TRBV4-3; clone_size: .; j_call: TRBJ2-7; d_call: TRBD2; cdr3_aa: CASSQVWGLAEGGEQYF; cdr3_nt: TGCGCCAGCAGCCAAGTTTGGGGACTAGCGGAGGGAGGGGAGCAGTACTTC
v_call: TRBV6-1; clone_size: .; j_call: TRBJ2-4; d_call: .; cdr3_aa: CASSEQGRTKNIQYF; cdr3_nt: TGTGCCAGCAGTGAACAAGGCAGGACCAAAAACATTCAGTACTTC
v_call: TRBV18; clone_size: few; j_call: TRBJ2-5; d_call: TRBD2; cdr3_aa: CASSPGGGQETQYF; cdr3_nt: TGTGCCAGCTCACCCGGGGGGGGCCAAGAGACCCAGTACTTC